The 25 T cell receptor beta chains below come from one sample, sequenced in a study of shared clonotypes between healthy human individuals. Profiling relied on immunoSEQ multiplex PCR, and the TCRdb table lists in-frame clones only, not all of them. The sample records roughly 1,100,000 clones, under 80% being singletons. Specimen: memory CD4+ T cells sorted from blood. Subset: CD45RA-negative fraction. These receptors originate from a man between 18 and 35 years old in good health.

The gene calls are TRBV5-4 and TRBJ2-2; 8 nucleotides agree with TRBD2. With V trimmed by 0 bases and J by 2 bases, 3 bases remained unmatched. CDR1 and CDR2 (germline): SGHNT, YYREEE (reference sequence). The CDR3 totals 16 residues. CDR3 sequence reads: CASSLASGSNTGELFF. CDR3 coding DNA: TGTGCCAGCAGCTTGGCGAGCGGGAGTAACACCGGGGAGCTGTTTTTT.

This chain links TRBV7-9 with TRBJ2-1; tentatively, D is TRBD2 (7 bases). CDR3 size: 14 residues. Trimming took 5 bases from V and 9 from J, leaving 17 bases between them. Germline V CDR1 and CDR2: SEHNR, FQNEAQ (reference sequence). CDR3 sequence reads: CASSGSGAGAEQFF. For the CDR3, the DNA is TGTGCCAGCAGCGGCAGTGGGGCGGGGGCTGAGCAGTTCTTC.

The V and J genes are TRBV4-2 and TRBJ1-2, with D unclear. The CDR3 totals 13 residues. Trimming removed 0 bases from V and 3 bases from J, with 5 bases in between. Germline CDR1 reads LGHNA; CDR2 reads YNFKEQ. CDR3: CASSQDLDYGYTF. Here the CDR3 DNA reads TGTGCCAGCAGCCAAGATCTGGACTATGGCTACACCTTC.

The chain links TRBV28 to TRBJ1-2; D is undetermined. Germline values: CDR1 MDHEN, CDR2 SYDVKM. The CDR3 consists of 14 residues. Trimming removed 7 bases from V and 5 bases from J, with 17 bases in between. This chain's CDR3 is CASNTGRLGYGYTF. CDR3 nucleotide sequence: TGTGCCAGCAATACGGGGAGGTTGGGGTATGGCTACACCTTC.

V is TRBV5-1 and J is TRBJ2-5; a possible D gene is TRBD2 (6 bases). The germline gives CDR1 SGHRS, CDR2 YFSETQ. The CDR3 is 15 residues long. Trimming cost V 0 bases and J 3 bases, with 12 bases left between them. Here the CDR3 DNA reads TGCGCCAGCAGCTTGGCCGGGTTAGCGGAAGAGACCCAGTACTTC. It specifies CASSLAGLAEETQYF.

This clone was seen more than once but under ten times. The V and J genes are TRBV19 and TRBJ2-1, with TRBD2 identical over 10 bases. V was pared by 1 base and J by 7 bases, with 4 bases of the junction left unmatched. This CDR3 comprises 15 residues. Germline V CDR1 and CDR2: LNHDA, SQIVND (reference sequence). DNA of the CDR3: TGTGCCAGTAGTATAGTAGCGGGAGGTCGAAATGAGCAGTTCTTC. This codes for CASSIVAGGRNEQFF.

Turning to this clone: Mismatch with germline at one junction end may stem from a read error. This chain links TRBV30 with TRBJ2-7; D gene unclear. Germline lookup yields CDR1 GTSNPN and CDR2 SVGIG (reference sequence). The CDR3 is 14 residues long. The CDR3 reads CAWSPLGGSYEQYF. In DNA, the CDR3 is TGTGCTTGGAGCCCCCTTGGCGGCTCCTACGAGCAGTACTTC. Filled out from reference TRBV30 and TRBJ2-7, the complete variable domain reads SQTIHQWPATLVQPVGSPLSLECTVEGTSNPNLYWYRQAAGRGLQLLFYSVGIGQISSEVPQNLSASRPQDRQFILSSKKLLLSDSGFYLCAWSPLGGSYEQYFGPGTRLTVT.

As to this clone: The same CDR3 also results from other DNA sequences found in this sample. The chain couples TRBV2 to TRBJ2-2; D not resolved. The ends were cut back, 4 bases at V and 2 bases at J, with 5 bases in the middle. The germline CDR1 and CDR2 sequences are SNHLY and FYNNEI. The CDR3 is 13 residues long. The CDR3, as DNA: TGTGCCAGCAGTGGTACAAACACCGGGGAGCTGTTTTTT. Its protein is CASSGTNTGELFF.

The CDR3, as DNA: TGTGCCAGCGCTGATGGGGCCAACGTCCTGACTTTC. Translated, it gives CASADGANVLTF. The chain is built from TRBV18 and TRBJ2-6; no firm D call. The CDR3 runs to 12 residues. Deletions cut 8 bases from V and 3 bases from J, with 5 bases between. Germline CDR1 and CDR2: KGHSH and LQKENI. The full variable domain, rest sourced from reference TRBV18 and TRBJ2-6, is NAGVMQNPRHLVRRRGQEARLRCSPMKGHSHVYWYRQLPEEGLKFMVYLQKENIIDESGMPKERFSAEFPKEGPSILRIQQVVRGDSAAYFCASADGANVLTFGAGSRLTVL.

The V and J genes are TRBV27 and TRBJ1-1, with 7 positions matching TRBD1. The germline CDR1 and CDR2 sequences are MNHEY and SMNVEV (reference sequence). This CDR3 region has 17 residues. V lost 5 bases to trimming and J lost 5 bases; unmatched junction nucleotides: 17. CDR3 DNA sequence: TGTGCCAGCAGTCTTCCGACAGGGAAGGGGAGAACGACTGAAGCTTTCTTT. It encodes CASSLPTGKGRTTEAFF.

This sequence joins TRBV18 and TRBJ2-1, with D uncertain. The germline CDR1 and CDR2 sequences are KGHSH and LQKENI. Trimming pared 0 bases from V and 8 bases from J, leaving 8 bases between. This CDR3 comprises 13 residues. CDR3 sequence: CASSPPVIHEQFF. In DNA, the CDR3 is TGTGCCAGCTCACCACCCGTAATTCATGAGCAGTTCTTC.

Comments on this clone: This specimen includes other DNA sequences encoding the same CDR3. The V and J genes are TRBV5-1 and TRBJ1-4, with 9 positions matching TRBD1. V was clipped by 0 bases and J by 5 bases; unmatched bases: 2. CDR3 length: 15 amino acids. Germline CDR1 SGHRS, CDR2 YFSETQ. The CDR3 reads CASSLGQGGNEKLFF. The CDR3 nucleotides read TGCGCCAGCAGCTTGGGACAGGGGGGAAATGAAAAACTGTTTTTT.

The chain recombines TRBV5-5 with TRBJ1-1; tentatively, D is TRBD1 (6 bases). The CDR3 has 15 amino acids. Trimming cost V 3 bases and J 1 base, with 13 bases left between them. Germline V gives CDR1 SGHKS, CDR2 YYEKEE (reference sequence). For the CDR3, the DNA is TGTGCCAGCAGCTACAGGGAACGAGGGAACACTGAAGCTTTCTTT. Encoded protein: CASSYRERGNTEAFF.

V gene TRBV30 combines with J gene TRBJ1-1, with a tentative D call TRBD1 (6 bases). CDR3 size: 15 residues. Per the germline V gene, CDR1 is GTSNPN and CDR2 is SVGIG (reference sequence). Trimming pared 1 base from V and 1 base from J, leaving 13 bases between. CDR3 DNA: TGTGCCTGGAGTGGCTACAGGGTCGGGAACACTGAAGCTTTCTTT. Residues: CAWSGYRVGNTEAFF.

The V call is TRBV5-5, the J call TRBJ2-7; 16 nucleotides agree with TRBD2. The CDR3 totals 17 residues. From germline, CDR1 is SGHKS and CDR2 YYEKEE (reference sequence). J lost 3 bases, V lost 4 bases, and 7 bases had no gene match. In DNA, the CDR3 is TGTGCCAGCAGCACCGGGACTAGCGGGAGGGCCCTCTACGAGCAGTACTTC. It is translated as CASSTGTSGRALYEQYF.

The chain couples TRBV6-6 to TRBJ2-4; 7 nucleotides line up with TRBD1. This CDR3 region has 14 residues. V shed 4 bases, J shed 4 bases, and the junction held 4 bases outside the gene matches. Germline V gene data show CDR1 as MNHNY and CDR2 as SVGAGI (reference sequence). CDR3 loop: CASSSGTAKNIQYF. The CDR3 coding sequence is TGTGCCAGCAGTTCAGGGACAGCGAAAAACATTCAGTACTTC.

The chain combines TRBV7-9 with TRBJ2-5; no clear D. Germline loops: CDR1 SEHNR, CDR2 FQNEAQ (reference sequence). V shed 3 bases and J shed 2 bases, with 7 bases lying between them. The CDR3 is 13 amino acids. The CDR3 protein is CASSFQPQETQYF. CDR3 nucleotide sequence: TGTGCCAGCAGCTTTCAGCCACAAGAGACCCAGTACTTC. Full variable domain (remainder filled in from reference TRBV7-9 and TRBJ2-5): DTGVSQNPRHKITKRGQNVTFRCDPISEHNRLYWYRQTLGQGPEFLTYFQNEAQLEKSRLLSDRFSAERPKGSFSTLEIQRTEQGDSAMYLCASSFQPQETQYFGPGTRLLVL.

This rearrangement joins TRBV30 to TRBJ2-1; 8 positions match TRBD2. There are 14 residues in the CDR3. The trim removed 4 bases at V and 7 bases at J, leaving 9 bases unmatched. Looked up from germline, CDR1 is GTSNPN and CDR2 is SVGIG (reference sequence). The DNA for the CDR3 is TGTGCCTGGAACGCGGGGGGCCTAACTAATGAGCAGTTCTTC. Its translation: CAWNAGGLTNEQFF. The full variable domain, completed using reference TRBV30 and TRBJ2-1, is SQTIHQWPATLVQPVGSPLSLECTVEGTSNPNLYWYRQAAGRGLQLLFYSVGIGQISSEVPQNLSASRPQDRQFILSSKKLLLSDSGFYLCAWNAGGLTNEQFFGPGTRLTVL.

V gene TRBV6-1 combines with J gene TRBJ2-7; D not resolved. Per the germline V gene, CDR1 is MNHNS and CDR2 is SASEGT. This CDR3 contains 13 residues. Between the trimmed V and J ends, which lost 8 bases and 0 bases, there was a span of 11 bases. CDR3 amino acids: CASVGSSSYEQYF. DNA of the CDR3: TGTGCCAGCGTCGGGTCCAGCTCCTACGAGCAGTACTTC.

The V gene is TRBV5-4, the J gene TRBJ2-3; D ambiguous. CDR3 length: 13 residues. Germline-derived CDR1 and CDR2 are SGHNT and YYREEE (reference sequence). V was cut by 2 bases and J by 2 bases, with 6 bases left in between. The CDR3 DNA reads TGTGCCAGCAGCTTTGGCCTCACAGATACGCAGTATTTT. Its protein product is CASSFGLTDTQYF.

This clone was seen a few times. V is TRBV6-4 and J is TRBJ2-1; 8 bases match TRBD2. Germline CDR1 is MRHNA and CDR2 is SNTAGT. Trimming cost V 5 bases and J 5 bases; bases outside gene matches: 8. There are 15 residues in the CDR3. CDR3 bases: TGTGCCAGCAGTACCGGGGTAGCGGGAAACAATGAGCAGTTCTTC. Its translation is CASSTGVAGNNEQFF.

In this sample, this clone turned up once. V and J are TRBV5-4 and TRBJ1-1; D is ambiguous. CDR1 is SGHNT and CDR2 is YYREEE in the germline V gene (reference sequence). The V and J ends lost 0 bases and 1 base respectively, with 4 bases between them. This CDR3 contains 13 residues. This chain's CDR3 is CASSLETNTEAFF. The CDR3, as DNA: TGTGCCAGCAGCTTGGAGACGAACACTGAAGCTTTCTTT.

The CDR3 bases are TGTGCCAGCACCAAAGAAAGGTCCCGGGGGGTCCTTTCCTACGAGCAGTACTTC. This encodes CASTKERSRGVLSYEQYF. J is TRBJ2-7 and V is TRBV11-2; 7 bases line up with TRBD2. CDR3 length: 18 amino acids. Germline V gene sequence: CDR1 SGHAT, CDR2 FQNNGV. J lost 1 base, V lost 7 bases, and 19 bases had no gene match.

The chain employs TRBV6-5 and TRBJ2-7; 10 positions match TRBD1. With 2 bases clipped from V and 2 bases from J, the junction kept 3 bases outside the gene matches. Germline CDR1 is MNHEY and CDR2 is SVGAGI. This CDR3 has 15 residues. CDR3 sequence (DNA): TGTGCCAGCAGTTACCGCGGGACAGGGGCCTACGAGCAGTACTTC. Its translation: CASSYRGTGAYEQYF.

This clone has a handful of counts. V usage is TRBV29-1 and J usage is TRBJ1-1; D is uncertain. V lost 7 bases and J lost 1, with 16 bases in between. Germline values: CDR1 SQVTM, CDR2 ANQGSEA. The CDR3 runs 14 residues. In nucleotides, the CDR3 is TGCAGCGCCAGGAGGGCACAGAAGAACACTGAAGCTTTCTTT. Its translation is CSARRAQKNTEAFF. Variable domain in full (rest from reference TRBV29-1 and TRBJ1-1): SAVISQKPSRDICQRGTSLTIQCQVDSQVTMMFWYRQQPGQSLTLIATANQGSEATYESGFVIDKFPISRPNLTFSTLTVSNMSPEDSSIYLCSARRAQKNTEAFFGQGTRLTVV.